This T cell receptor beta chain was profiled in a study of T cell repertoires in cytomegalovirus infection. Study in general: Public TCR beta signatures were indicative of both CMV infection and a matching HLA type.

On this clonotype: Its specificity is not known.

One entry per CDR3 protein results from TCRdb running MiXCR on the reads. The sample carries fewer than 650,000 distinct CDR3 sequences, around two fifths recorded once. V was pared by 0 bases and J by 0 bases, with 9 bases between. Germline lookup yields CDR1 DFQATT and CDR2 SNEGSKA (reference sequence). The CDR3 consists of 15 residues. This TCR came from a human donor in good health (CMV status not recorded). Some clones in this sample may be carry-over from other donors' samples. Source: cultured PBMCs, taken from culture after CMV antigen stimulation. This chain links TRBV20-1 with TRBJ1-3, with a tentative D call TRBD1 (5 bases). For the CDR3, the DNA is TGCAGTGCTAGAGATGACGGGGGCTCTGGAAACACCATATATTTT. Its translation: CSARDDGGSGNTIYF.